The 12 T cell receptor beta chains in this list originate from one sample, sequenced in a study of blood T cell repertoires in COVID-19. Profiling relied on immunoSEQ multiplex PCR, and the TCRdb table lists in-frame clones only, not all of them. The table lists under 65,000 clones, approximately 84% of them singletons. The sample was peripheral blood. The receptors here all came from an elderly man in a cohort sampled during active COVID-19.

The genes are TRBV7-2 and TRBJ2-1, with TRBD1 as a possible D gene (6 bases). V shed 5 bases and J shed 5 bases, with 16 bases lying between them. Germline V gene lookup returns CDR1 SGHTA and CDR2 FQGNSA. This CDR3 is 15 amino acids long. CDR3 residues: CASSPRIAGDNEQFF. CDR3 sequence (DNA): TGTGCCAGCAGCCCACGTATAGCAGGGGACAATGAGCAGTTCTTC.

This chain uses TRBV6-5 with TRBJ1-2, with 9 bases lining up with TRBD1. The V and J ends lost 6 bases and 4 bases, in that order; junction bases with no gene match: 6. The V gene's germline CDR1 is MNHEY and CDR2 SVGAGI. CDR3 length: 14 residues. The DNA for the CDR3 is TGTGCCAGCAGGAAACAGGGGGCCGGCTATGGCTACACCTTC. It specifies CASRKQGAGYGYTF.

V and J are TRBV9 and TRBJ2-5; 9 bases map to TRBD2. The ends lost 0 bases at V and 5 bases at J; junction bases unmatched: 8. Germline CDR1 and CDR2: SGDLS and YYNGEE. CDR3 size: 16 residues. In nucleotides, the CDR3 is TGTGCCAGCAGCGTAGCTTGGGCGGGGGGGCTGGAGACCCAGTACTTC. Amino acid sequence: CASSVAWAGGLETQYF.

This chain uses TRBV7-2 with TRBJ1-5; TRBD1 agrees at 8 bases. The CDR3 totals 14 residues. From germline, CDR1 is SGHTA and CDR2 FQGNSA. J was trimmed by 4 bases and V by 3 bases; bases with no gene match: 2. Written as DNA, the CDR3 is TGTGCCAGCAGCTTCGGACAGGGAAATCAGCCCCAGCATTTT. Its protein product is CASSFGQGNQPQHF.

This clone was recorded once. This chain links TRBV6-6 with TRBJ2-1; D uncertain. Trimming removed 0 bases at V and 10 bases at J, with 7 bases between. Germline-derived CDR1 and CDR2 are MNHNY and SVGAGI (reference sequence). The CDR3 runs 12 residues. CDR3 in amino acids: CASSYSLSEQFF. In DNA form, the CDR3 reads TGTGCCAGCAGTTACTCTCTCTCCGAGCAGTTCTTC.

The CDR3 reads CASSQDGGAVEQFF. For the CDR3, the DNA is TGTGCCAGCAGCCAAGATGGGGGCGCGGTTGAGCAGTTCTTC. The chain carries TRBV3-1 (or the pseudogene TRBV3-2) and TRBJ2-1; D might be TRBD1 (6 bases). Germline V gene data show CDR1 as LGHDT and CDR2 as YNNKEL (reference sequence). This CDR3 comprises 14 residues. The germline V and J ends were trimmed by 0 bases and 9 bases, with 12 bases remaining between them.

About this clone: The sample contains more than one DNA sequence encoding this CDR3. The chain links TRBV9 to TRBJ2-7; TRBD1 might be the D (6 bases). V was shortened by 4 bases and J by 2 bases, with 10 bases between the two germline ends. Germline assignment: CDR1 SGDLS and CDR2 YYNGEE. CDR3 length equals 13 residues. CDR3 nucleotides: TGTGCCAGCAGCCCCGGACAGACCTACGAGCAGTACTTC. This sequence encodes CASSPGQTYEQYF.

This chain links TRBV5-1 with TRBJ2-1; 9 bases fit TRBD1. This CDR3 comprises 14 residues. V dropped 8 bases and J dropped 5; count of bases not matched to a gene: 8. The germline V gene has CDR1 SGHRS and CDR2 YFSETQ. The CDR3 loop is CASRTGGRHNEQFF. DNA for the CDR3: TGCGCCAGTCGTACAGGGGGCAGACACAATGAGCAGTTCTTC.

V gene TRBV6-6 combines with J gene TRBJ2-5, with 7 nucleotides matching TRBD2. Germline V gene sequence: CDR1 MNHNY, CDR2 SVGAGI (reference sequence). J gave up 4 bases and V 0 bases, and 2 bases lay outside the gene matches. The CDR3 is made up of 14 amino acids. The CDR3 protein is CASSYSSGGETQYF. CDR3 in DNA: TGTGCCAGCAGTTACTCGTCGGGGGGAGAGACCCAGTACTTC.

This clone was seen a single time. The chain combines TRBV30 with TRBJ1-3; TRBD1 agrees at 7 bases. Unmatched junction bases numbered 11, after V lost 3 bases and J lost 0 bases. This CDR3 region has 17 residues. Germline CDR1 is GTSNPN and CDR2 is SVGIG (reference sequence). The CDR3 sequence is CAWRGRQGISSGNTIYF. In nucleotides, the CDR3 is TGTGCCTGGAGGGGAAGACAGGGAATTAGCTCTGGAAACACCATATATTTT.

The chain employs TRBV9 and TRBJ2-5; TRBD2 matches at 13 bases. Germline V gene lookup returns CDR1 SGDLS and CDR2 YYNGEE. The CDR3 runs 15 residues. V was clipped by 0 bases and J by 5 bases; unmatched bases: 1. The CDR3 loop reads CASSVGLAGGETQYF. CDR3 nucleotide sequence: TGTGCCAGCAGCGTAGGACTAGCGGGAGGCGAGACCCAGTACTTC. Based on the CDR3 plus reference TRBV9 and TRBJ2-5, the full variable domain is DSGVTQTPKHLITATGQRVTLRCSPRSGDLSVYWYQQSLDQGLQFLIQYYNGEERAKGNILERFSAQQFPDLHSELNLSSLELGDSALYFCASSVGLAGGETQYFGPGTRLLVL.

This clone has a single count. The chain combines TRBV3-1 (or the pseudogene TRBV3-2) with TRBJ1-2, with no clear D. Trimming took 3 bases from V and 0 from J, leaving 8 bases between them. CDR1 is LGHDT and CDR2 is YNNKEL in the germline V gene (reference sequence). This CDR3 has 14 amino acids. CDR3 coding DNA: TGTGCCAGCAGCCATCGGGTTACTAACTATGGCTACACCTTC. Translated, it gives CASSHRVTNYGYTF.